These 18 T cell receptor beta chains were all obtained from the same sample, sequenced in a study of CD8 T cells in ankylosing spondylitis listed by TCRdb under 2017. Results and caveats for the whole study, not just this receptor: Blood from ankylosing spondylitis patients appeared to be characterized by a TCR beta motif made up of several highly homologous amino acid variants.

The library relied on 5' RACE. Sequenced on an Illumina HiSeq 2500. TCRdb's own reprocessing of the public reads used fastp at Q25 and MiXCR and kept productive beta chains. When rows share a CDR3 protein, they turn into one entry using the most common DNA and genes. For this sample the table gives 650,000 to 800,000 distinct CDR3 sequences, of which around 17% were detected only once. Roughly a fifth of the sample comes from the top ten. These receptors' antigens are unknown. Sequenced sample: blood, either unsorted or a sorted T cell fraction (not recorded which). The source is a male donor with ankylosing spondylitis.

This clonotype occurred a few times. The chain is built from TRBV11-1 and TRBJ2-5, with 8 bases that match TRBD1. Germline loops: CDR1 SGHAT, CDR2 FQDESV (reference sequence). The CDR3 consists of 15 residues. The V gene end was trimmed by 5 bases and the J gene end by 4 bases; junction bases not matched to a gene: 9. The CDR3 sequence: CASSNPDRERETQYF. CDR3 DNA: TGTGCCAGCAGCAACCCGGACAGGGAACGAGAGACCCAGTACTTC.

This rearrangement joins TRBV5-1 to TRBJ2-2; no firm D call. Trimming cost V 2 bases and J 4 bases, with 12 bases left between them. The CDR3 covers 15 residues. Germline lookup yields CDR1 SGHRS and CDR2 YFSETQ. This CDR3 reads CASSFYEMGTGELFF. As DNA, the CDR3 is TGCGCCAGCAGCTTCTACGAGATGGGCACCGGGGAGCTGTTTTTT.

This clonotype was counted only a few times. The CDR3 loop reads CASSLAGLAGDKNIQYF. In DNA, the CDR3 is TGCGCCAGCAGTCTAGCTGGACTAGCGGGGGACAAAAACATTCAGTACTTC. The chain uses TRBV4-3 and TRBJ2-4; 13 bases are shared with TRBD2. The J segment lost 3 bases and the V segment lost 6 bases, leaving 8 bases of the junction unmatched. The CDR3 runs to 17 residues. The germline V gene encodes CDR1 LGHNA and CDR2 YSLEER.

This clonotype has just a few counts. The V gene is TRBV7-9, the J gene TRBJ2-7; D gene ambiguous. The CDR3 sequence is 15 residues long. Trimming left V 10 bases short and J 2 bases short, with 21 bases between. Germline CDR1 and CDR2: SEHNR and FQNEAQ (reference sequence). CDR3 amino acids: CATQQGPDETYEQYF. Here the CDR3 DNA reads TGTGCCACCCAGCAAGGTCCGGATGAAACCTACGAGCAGTACTTC.

The CDR3 reads CASNFGDTQYF. The CDR3 bases are TGTGCCAGCAACTTCGGAGATACGCAGTATTTT. The chain links TRBV6-5 to TRBJ2-3; D not certain. This CDR3 comprises 11 residues. Germline V gene data show CDR1 as MNHEY and CDR2 as SVGAGI. Trimming took 7 bases from V and 5 from J, leaving 7 bases between them.

The chain recombines TRBV3-1 with TRBJ2-1; 9 bases fit TRBD2. The CDR3 runs to 14 residues. Germline trimming cut 9 bases from V and 0 bases from J; bases unmatched to any gene: 3. Germline CDR1 LGHDT, CDR2 YNNKEL (reference sequence). CDR3 sequence (DNA): TGTGCCAGTGATAGCGGGAGCTCCTACAATGAGCAGTTCTTC. Amino acids: CASDSGSSYNEQFF.

The J gene is TRBJ1-1, the V gene TRBV4-3, with TRBD1 matching 8 bases. Germline CDR1 reads LGHNA; CDR2 reads YSLEER. This CDR3 is built from 15 residues. The V segment lost 0 bases and the J segment 3 bases; nucleotides outside the gene matches: 3. In DNA form, the CDR3 reads TGCGCCAGCAGCCAAGATACAGGGGGTTACACTGAAGCTTTCTTT. It translates to CASSQDTGGYTEAFF.

The CDR3 loop is CASSFPGPTNTEAFF. Written as DNA, the CDR3 is TGTGCCAGCAGTTTCCCGGGACCTACAAACACTGAAGCTTTCTTT. The gene calls are TRBV27 and TRBJ1-1, with D tentatively TRBD1 (5 bases). There are 15 residues in the CDR3. Per germline, CDR1 MNHEY and CDR2 SMNVEV (reference sequence). V lost 3 bases and J lost 2, with 13 bases in between.

This clonotype was seen more than once but under ten times. The chain uses TRBV7-2 and TRBJ1-5; a weak D match, TRBD1 (6 bases). Trimming removed 4 bases at V and 7 bases at J, with 11 bases between. The CDR3 length is 13 residues. Germline V gives CDR1 SGHTA, CDR2 FQGNSA. The CDR3 sequence: CASSSYREQPQHF. In DNA form, the CDR3 reads TGTGCCAGCAGCTCTTACAGGGAGCAGCCCCAGCATTTT.

This clonotype was seen a few times. In DNA form, the CDR3 reads TGTGCCAGCAGCGTAGGATTTAGCGGGAGGGAGCAGTTCTTC. It translates to CASSVGFSGREQFF. This chain connects TRBV9 to TRBJ2-1, with 10 bases that match TRBD2. CDR1 and CDR2 from the germline V gene are SGDLS and YYNGEE. The V gene end was trimmed by 0 bases and the J gene end by 10 bases; junction bases not matched to a gene: 4. This CDR3 comprises 14 residues.

CDR3 in DNA: TGTGCCAGCAGTGCCCACGGGAAGGGCGTTAATGAGCAGTTCTTC. As protein: CASSAHGKGVNEQFF. The chain is built from TRBV27 and TRBJ2-1, with D possibly matching TRBD2 (5 bases). Trimming shortened V by 5 bases and J by 7 bases, and 18 bases separated the two germline ends. Germline CDR1 is MNHEY and CDR2 is SMNVEV (reference sequence). This CDR3 is 15 amino acids long.

The chain couples TRBV5-1 to TRBJ1-2; D possibly corresponds to TRBD1 (5 bases). The CDR3 is made up of 15 amino acids. The germline gives CDR1 SGHRS, CDR2 YFSETQ. V lost 4 bases and J lost 2, with 15 bases in between. The CDR3, as DNA: TGCGCCAGCAGCCCACATGCCGGGGGGAACTATGGCTACACCTTC. Translated: CASSPHAGGNYGYTF.

This clonotype was recorded a few times. V is TRBV12-3 or TRBV12-4 and J is TRBJ2-1; TRBD2 might be the D (5 bases). V lost 4 bases and J lost 4, with 11 bases in between. This CDR3 region has 14 residues. DNA of the CDR3: TGTGCCAGCAGTTCCGGGATACTATACAATGAGCAGTTCTTC. It yields the protein CASSSGILYNEQFF.

The V call is TRBV29-1, the J call TRBJ2-5; the match to TRBD1 covers 12 bases. Germline CDR1 is SQVTM and CDR2 is ANQGSEA. The J segment lost 3 bases and the V segment lost 7 bases, leaving 9 bases of the junction unmatched. The CDR3 runs to 15 residues. CDR3 DNA sequence: TGCAGCGCCGCGGGACAGGGGGCCCCCGAAGAGACCCAGTACTTC. It codes for CSAAGQGAPEETQYF.

This clonotype was observed at least ten times. This sequence joins TRBV29-1 and TRBJ2-7; 8 bases line up with TRBD2. From germline, CDR1 is SQVTM and CDR2 ANQGSEA. V was pared by 6 bases and J by 2 bases, with 6 bases of the junction left unmatched. This CDR3 region has 13 residues. The CDR3 reads CSVKIAGPYEQYF. The CDR3 DNA sequence: TGCAGCGTCAAAATAGCGGGGCCCTACGAGCAGTACTTC.

CDR3 residues: CASSFTGRSYNEQFF. DNA for the CDR3: TGTGCCAGCAGTTTTACAGGCCGGTCCTACAATGAGCAGTTCTTC. V and J are TRBV27 and TRBJ2-1, with a tentative D call TRBD1 (5 bases). Trimming removed 3 bases at V and 1 base at J, with 10 bases between. Germline CDR1 MNHEY, CDR2 SMNVEV (reference sequence). This CDR3 is built from 15 residues.

The chain uses TRBV5-1 and TRBJ2-1; weak D call: TRBD2 (5 bases). This CDR3 comprises 14 residues. CDR1 is SGHRS, CDR2 YFSETQ, per germline. The V end lost 2 bases, the J end lost 7 bases, and 13 bases lay between the germline ends. CDR3 loop: CASSLASSGNEQFF. In DNA, the CDR3 is TGCGCCAGCAGCTTAGCTAGCTCGGGTAATGAGCAGTTCTTC. Complete variable domain (other parts from reference TRBV5-1 and TRBJ2-1): KAGVTQTPRYLIKTRGQQVTLSCSPISGHRSVSWYQQTPGQGLQFLFEYFSETQRNKGNFPGRFSGRQFSNSRSEMNVSTLELGDSALYLCASSLASSGNEQFFGPGTRLTVL.

This clonotype was counted between two and nine times. The chain uses TRBV20-1 and TRBJ1-3; the D is unclear. V was trimmed by 0 bases and J by 2 bases, leaving 11 bases between them. The length of the CDR3 is 15 residues. Germline CDR1 DFQATT, CDR2 SNEGSKA (reference sequence). CDR3 sequence reads: CSARDRVGAGNTIYF. CDR3 coding DNA: TGCAGTGCTAGAGATCGGGTTGGGGCTGGAAACACCATATATTTT.